Presented here are 25 T cell receptor beta chains from one specimen sequenced in a study of OX40 agonist ivuxolimab in advanced cancers. The data were produced by immunoSEQ multiplex PCR, yet TCRdb's version contains in-frame clones alone and is incomplete. Among approximately 90,000 clones listed, roughly nine tenths were seen once. Sequences were derived from CD4+ or CD8+ T cells sorted from blood, sampled in a trial of the OX40 agonist ivuxolimab. The receptors come from an adult with an advanced solid tumor such as melanoma, head and neck, liver or kidney cancer.

V gene TRBV19 combines with J gene TRBJ1-1; D not certain. Germline V CDR1 and CDR2: LNHDA, SQIVND (reference sequence). The length of the CDR3 is 13 residues. Trimming took off 4 bases at V and 4 bases at J, with 10 bases between the two ends. For the CDR3, the DNA is TGTGCCAGTAGTAGAACCCTTTCCACTGAAGCTTTCTTT. Its translation: CASSRTLSTEAFF.

V and J are TRBV30 and TRBJ1-5; the D is unclear. Trimming pared 1 base from V and 1 base from J, leaving 5 bases between. Germline values: CDR1 GTSNPN, CDR2 SVGIG (reference sequence). This CDR3 has 13 amino acids. CDR3 DNA sequence: TGTGCCTGGAGTGGAGACAGCAATCAGCCCCAGCATTTT. Its translation is CAWSGDSNQPQHF.

V gene TRBV4-2 combines with J gene TRBJ1-2, with 7 bases aligning to TRBD1. The CDR3 has 19 amino acids. In germline, CDR1 is LGHNA, CDR2 YNFKEQ. V lost 1 base and J lost 4; bases outside the gene matches: 18. CDR3 bases: TGTGCCAGCAGCCAAGCCGACGGGACAGCCAACCAAAGGGGCTATGGCTACACCTTC. Translated, it gives CASSQADGTANQRGYGYTF.

The chain employs TRBV7-9 and TRBJ2-7; a weak D match, TRBD2 (5 bases). The CDR3 is 13 amino acids. Germline V CDR1 and CDR2: SEHNR, FQNEAQ (reference sequence). V lost 2 bases and J lost 3, with 8 bases in between. CDR3 sequence (DNA): TGTGCCAGCAGCTTACGAGGGCTCTACGAGCAGTACTTC. Translated, it gives CASSLRGLYEQYF.

In regard to this clone: In the same sample, other DNA sequences code for this CDR3. V and J are TRBV7-2 and TRBJ1-5; D uncertain. The CDR3 covers 13 residues. Germline lookup yields CDR1 SGHTA and CDR2 FQGNSA. Trimming stripped 3 bases from V and 7 bases from J, with 10 bases between. The CDR3: CASSFGLNQPQHF. CDR3 sequence (DNA): TGTGCCAGCAGCTTTGGGTTGAACCAGCCCCAGCATTTT.

This clone was observed a single time. The gene calls are TRBV10-3 and TRBJ1-2, with no clear D. Germline V gene sequence: CDR1 ENHRY, CDR2 SYGVKD. This CDR3 comprises 13 residues. V dropped 0 bases and J dropped 5 bases, with 7 bases sitting between them. The CDR3 nucleotides are TGTGCCATCAGTGAGTCATTAGAGTATGGCTACACCTTC. It encodes CAISESLEYGYTF.

The chain couples TRBV27 to TRBJ1-5; unclear D gene. The CDR3 consists of 16 residues. Germline assignment: CDR1 MNHEY and CDR2 SMNVEV (reference sequence). V was cut by 5 bases and J by 7 bases, with 21 bases left in between. For the CDR3, the DNA is TGTGCCAGCAGTCCCTTTCGTCTGGACCTCGAGCAGCCCCAGCATTTT. Translated, it gives CASSPFRLDLEQPQHF.

The chain recombines TRBV15 with TRBJ2-5; 7 nucleotides agree with TRBD1. Losses at the gene ends were 8 bases for V and 1 base for J; bases not matched to a gene: 7. CDR3 length: 14 residues. Germline V lookup: CDR1 LNHNV, CDR2 YYDKDF (reference sequence). The CDR3 region has the DNA TGTGCCACCCGCACAGGGGTTACCCAAGAGACCCAGTACTTC. Translating gives CATRTGVTQETQYF.

V usage is TRBV27 and J usage is TRBJ1-5, with D possibly matching TRBD1 (5 bases). V dropped 10 bases and J dropped 3 bases, with 22 bases sitting between them. There are 16 residues in the CDR3. Germline values: CDR1 MNHEY, CDR2 SMNVEV (reference sequence). CDR3 nucleotide sequence: TGTGCCACAAAGGCCGGGGACTCACCAAACAATCAGCCCCAGCATTTT. Its translation: CATKAGDSPNNQPQHF.

This chain uses TRBV9 with TRBJ2-1, with a weak D call TRBD1 (6 bases). The CDR3 is made up of 14 amino acids. V was pared by 3 bases and J by 5 bases, with 12 bases between. Germline V gene lookup returns CDR1 SGDLS and CDR2 YYNGEE. CDR3: CASSGGQGNNEQFF. The CDR3 nucleotides are TGTGCCAGCAGCGGGGGGCAGGGAAACAATGAGCAGTTCTTC.

V is TRBV5-4 and J is TRBJ1-3; weak D call: TRBD1 (6 bases). This CDR3 has 15 amino acids. Germline V gene sequence: CDR1 SGHNT, CDR2 YYREEE (reference sequence). Deletions cut 3 bases from V and 0 bases from J, with 10 bases between. The CDR3 here is CASSSDRISGNTIYF. The DNA for the CDR3 is TGTGCCAGCAGCTCCGACAGGATCTCTGGAAACACCATATATTTT. Variable domain in full (rest from reference TRBV5-4 and TRBJ1-3): ETGVTQSPTHLIKTRGQQVTLRCSSQSGHNTVSWYQQALGQGPQFIFQYYREEENGRGNFPPRFSGLQFPNYSSELNVNALELDDSALYLCASSSDRISGNTIYFGEGSWLTVV.

The chain carries TRBV7-2 and TRBJ1-6; 8 bases agree with TRBD1. The V and J ends lost 2 bases and 7 bases, in that order; junction bases with no gene match: 7. CDR3 length equals 16 residues. The germline CDR1 and CDR2 sequences are SGHTA and FQGNSA. The CDR3 nucleotides read TGTGCCAGCAGCTTACGCCTTTGGACAGGGAATTCACCCCTCCACTTT. It yields the protein CASSLRLWTGNSPLHF.

The chain uses TRBV5-1 and TRBJ1-4, with 9 nucleotides matching TRBD1. The germline CDR1 and CDR2 sequences are SGHRS and YFSETQ. The CDR3 runs 16 residues. The J segment lost 8 bases and the V segment lost 4 bases, leaving 12 bases of the junction unmatched. The CDR3 sequence is CASSTRTGDGQEKLFF. As DNA, the CDR3 is TGCGCCAGCAGCACGAGGACAGGGGACGGTCAGGAAAAACTGTTTTTT.

CDR3 nucleotide sequence: TGTGCCAGCTCACCAAGGGCAAGCTCCTACGAGCAGTACTTC. It yields the protein CASSPRASSYEQYF. V usage is TRBV18 and J usage is TRBJ2-7, with D unclear. CDR3 length: 14 amino acids. Germline V gene sequence: CDR1 KGHSH, CDR2 LQKENI. V was shortened by 2 bases and J by 0 bases, with 8 bases between the two germline ends.

This sequence joins TRBV28 and TRBJ1-2; D gene unclear. The CDR3 covers 11 residues. Between the trimmed V and J ends, which lost 7 bases and 8 bases, there was a span of 11 bases. The germline V gene has CDR1 MDHEN and CDR2 SYDVKM. The CDR3 protein is CASTSGAGYTF. In DNA form, the CDR3 reads TGTGCCAGCACCTCGGGTGCCGGCTACACCTTC.

This sequence joins TRBV5-6 and TRBJ2-3, with D possibly being TRBD2 (6 bases). Trimming pared 0 bases from V and 8 bases from J, leaving 13 bases between. Germline V lookup: CDR1 SGHDT, CDR2 YYEEEE. This CDR3 has 14 residues. In DNA form, the CDR3 reads TGTGCCAGCAGCTTGGATGGAGGGTTTGGTACGCAGTATTTT. This encodes CASSLDGGFGTQYF.

The chain uses TRBV11-3 and TRBJ2-3; 9 nucleotides align to TRBD2. The CDR3 consists of 13 residues. With 8 bases clipped from V and 2 bases from J, the junction kept 2 bases outside the gene matches. The V gene's germline CDR1 is SGHNT and CDR2 YENEEA. In nucleotides, the CDR3 is TGTGCCAGCTCTAGCGGGATCACAGATACGCAGTATTTT. This translates into CASSSGITDTQYF. Combining the CDR3 with reference TRBV11-3 and TRBJ2-3 gives the whole variable domain EAGVVQSPRYKIIEKKQPVAFWCNPISGHNTLYWYLQNLGQGPELLIRYENEEAVDDSQLPKDRFSAERLKGVDSTLKIQPAELGDSAVYLCASSSGITDTQYFGPGTRLTVL.

The chain is built from TRBV6-5 and TRBJ2-2; tentative D call: TRBD1 (6 bases). The CDR3 totals 14 residues. The germline V gene has CDR1 MNHEY and CDR2 SVGAGI. V shed 5 bases and J shed 3 bases, with 10 bases lying between them. CDR3 in DNA: TGTGCCAGCAGTGCGTACAGGGACACCGGGGAGCTGTTTTTT. This encodes CASSAYRDTGELFF.

The chain joins TRBV11-1 to TRBJ2-7, with TRBD2 identical over 11 bases. Germline V gene sequence: CDR1 SGHAT, CDR2 FQDESV (reference sequence). This CDR3 comprises 13 residues. Unmatched junction bases numbered 2, after V lost 4 bases and J lost 6 bases. CDR3 sequence reads: CASSSGLAGEQYF. The CDR3 DNA reads as TGTGCCAGCAGCTCCGGACTAGCGGGCGAGCAGTACTTC.

The chain links TRBV7-2 to TRBJ2-7; D gene uncertain. The CDR3 sequence is 12 residues long. Germline CDR1 and CDR2: SGHTA and FQGNSA. Trimming left V 5 bases short and J 2 bases short, with 7 bases between. The CDR3: CASSLPTYEQYF. In DNA, the CDR3 is TGTGCCAGCAGCCTACCTACCTACGAGCAGTACTTC.

This rearrangement joins TRBV10-2 to TRBJ1-2; TRBD1 agrees at 8 bases. The V gene end was trimmed by 5 bases and the J gene end by 4 bases; junction bases not matched to a gene: 6. Germline assignment: CDR1 WSHSY and CDR2 SAAADI. The CDR3 is made up of 14 amino acids. The CDR3 here is CASSTGGTGYGYTF. CDR3 sequence (DNA): TGCGCCAGCAGTACAGGGGGTACTGGCTATGGCTACACCTTC.

The chain recombines TRBV27 with TRBJ2-1; D remains ambiguous. This CDR3 has 13 amino acids. CDR1 is MNHEY, CDR2 SMNVEV, per germline (reference sequence). Trimming removed 3 bases from V and 2 bases from J, with 5 bases in between. The CDR3: CASSFDPYNEQFF. The CDR3 DNA is TGTGCCAGCAGTTTCGACCCCTACAATGAGCAGTTCTTC.

As for this clone: Mismatch with germline at one junction end may stem from a read error. V and J are TRBV6-5 and TRBJ2-7; 7 positions agree with TRBD2. The germline V gene has CDR1 MNHEY and CDR2 SVGAGI. The CDR3 has 12 amino acids. The CDR3 region has the DNA TGTGCCAGCAGGGTAGGGCGGGGGAGGGAGAGTTTC. As protein: CASRVGRGRESF.

CDR3 DNA: TGTGCCAGCAGCCCTAGTGGCCTCGCGGGGAATGAGCAGTTCTTC. It is translated as CASSPSGLAGNEQFF. The chain employs TRBV28 and TRBJ2-1, with D maybe TRBD2 (6 bases). CDR3 length: 15 residues. The V end lost 6 bases, the J end lost 7 bases, and 19 bases lay between the germline ends. CDR1 is MDHEN and CDR2 is SYDVKM in the germline V gene.

The V call is TRBV19, the J call TRBJ2-2, with D perhaps assigned TRBD1 or TRBD2 (7 bases each). The V end lost 9 bases, the J end lost 3 bases, and 14 bases lay between the germline ends. The CDR3 length is 14 residues. Germline values: CDR1 LNHDA, CDR2 SQIVND (reference sequence). The CDR3 DNA reads TGTGCCAGCCGACAGGGAGGGGACACCGGGGAGCTGTTTTTT. Encoded protein: CASRQGGDTGELFF.